This T cell receptor (beta chain) was obtained from a study of blood T cell repertoires in COVID-19 (dated by TCRdb to 2020 to 2022). With respect to the entire study: The collaborator samples originated in the United States, Italy and Spain and spanned the acute and convalescent phases of COVID-19. The prospective study material was composed of cDNA or gDNA derived from T cells, B-cell-depleted T cells, or PBMCs. Sample metadata almost always included a de-identified subject ID, COVID-19 status, age in years and sex. Samples were obtained from the ongoing ImmuneRACE study (first 160 participants) and from over 1,000 subjects provided by 6 global collaborators. HLA class I and class II types, where available, came from metadata supplied by the sample provider rather than from assay-based typing. Deeply sampled blood TCRbeta repertoires from subjects exposed to, actively infected with, or recovered from COVID-19 were included in the dataset. The repertoires were released in a freely available public database meant as a resource for research on the immune response to SARS-CoV-2.

Study-wide findings and limitations: The quantity of clinical and demographic metadata differed by source and by participant and was supplied without curation.

Whole blood was collected in K2EDTA tubes by collaborating institutions according to the institutions' own protocols. For TCRbeta analysis, collaborators shipped samples as frozen whole blood, isolated PBMCs, or DNA extracted from either of those sample types. The CDR3 has 13 amino acids, counting the end cysteine and phenylalanine. Left in the record is the CDR3 DNA by itself, 39 bases read in frame from the first base. Deletion took 3 bases off V and 5 bases off J, with a span of 10 bases between the germline ends. The germline V gene yields KGHSH for CDR1 and LQKENI for CDR2. As for this clone: This receptor's antigen is unknown. Base qualities are missing; no much larger clone stands one base away.

TCRbeta CDR3 regions were amplified from genomic DNA using the immunoSEQ Assay, a bias-controlled multiplex PCR. The authors processed their data as follows. The number of nucleated cells in each sample was estimated from the amplification of reference gene primers within the assay. To quantify the absolute abundance of each unique TCRbeta CDR3 rearrangement, sequence reads were collapsed and filtered. For each sample, productive Simpson clonality was calculated as the square root of Simpson's diversity index across productive rearrangements. As stored in TCRdb, this immuneACCESS dataset retains in-frame rearrangements with V and J assigned. A fraction of the clones does not appear; measured against another copy, unresolved V genes explain less than half of the discrepancy, and the remainder lacks a known reason. D and trimming were read from the DNA, whereas the V and J calls and clone size are those reported in that table. For this sample the table gives about 90,000 clones, of which under 90% were detected only once. 3% to 4% of the sample lies in the top ten.

Rearrangement joined TRBV18 to TRBJ2-5; no D segment can be confidently identified. This TCR came from a woman aged 65 to 85 with acute or convalescent COVID-19. Specimen: peripheral blood. The base sequence is TGTGCCAGCTCACCCGGGTTCGGGGAGACCCAGTACTTC. This yields the protein CASSPGFGETQYF.